Here is one T cell receptor beta chain with its context. Its target is unknown. This sample was taken from a study of Graves' ophthalmopathy and Graves' hyperthyroidism. RNA transcripts yielded amplified TCR beta CDR3 regions. In the first round, RT-PCR was carried out with HTBI primers, and a multiplex PCR formed the second round. TCRdb reanalysed the multiplex PCR reads using MiXCR and keeps one entry per CDR3 protein. The table lists about 1.1 million distinct CDR3 sequences, roughly 35% of them singletons. Findings and caveats of the study: Ophthalmopathy progression prediction by the model yielded a sensitivity of about 69% and a specificity of around 72%. Appearing in blood as well were most expanded thyroid clonotypes above 0.001 frequency.

Germline assignment: CDR1 SGHTA and CDR2 FQGNSA. CDR3 length: 14 amino acids. Trimming pared 4 bases from V and 7 bases from J, leaving 11 bases between. The receptor's source is an adult man with Graves' hyperthyroidism. The chain has TRBV7-2 and TRBJ1-6; TRBD1 might be the D (6 bases). The sample consisted of peripheral blood or thyroid tissue (not recorded which). This chain's CDR3 is CASSSGGANSPLHF. The CDR3 DNA reads as TGTGCCAGCAGCTCCGGGGGCGCCAATTCACCCCTCCACTTT.